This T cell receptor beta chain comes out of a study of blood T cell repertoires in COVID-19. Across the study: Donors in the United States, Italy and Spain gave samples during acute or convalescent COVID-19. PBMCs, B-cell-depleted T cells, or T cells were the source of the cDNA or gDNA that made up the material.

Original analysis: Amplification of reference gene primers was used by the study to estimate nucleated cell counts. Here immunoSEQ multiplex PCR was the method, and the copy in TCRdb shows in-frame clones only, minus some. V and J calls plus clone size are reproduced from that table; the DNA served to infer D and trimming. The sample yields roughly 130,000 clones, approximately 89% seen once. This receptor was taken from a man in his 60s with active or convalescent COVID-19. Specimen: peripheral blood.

CDR3 region: CASSGLAGPTDTQYF. As DNA, the CDR3 is TGTGCCAGCAGTGGACTAGCGGGACCCACAGATACGCAGTATTTT. This chain joins TRBV2 and TRBJ2-3; 11 bases align to TRBD2. Germline loops: CDR1 SNHLY, CDR2 FYNNEI. CDR3 length: 15 amino acids. V lost 4 bases to trimming and J lost 2 bases; unmatched junction nucleotides: 2.